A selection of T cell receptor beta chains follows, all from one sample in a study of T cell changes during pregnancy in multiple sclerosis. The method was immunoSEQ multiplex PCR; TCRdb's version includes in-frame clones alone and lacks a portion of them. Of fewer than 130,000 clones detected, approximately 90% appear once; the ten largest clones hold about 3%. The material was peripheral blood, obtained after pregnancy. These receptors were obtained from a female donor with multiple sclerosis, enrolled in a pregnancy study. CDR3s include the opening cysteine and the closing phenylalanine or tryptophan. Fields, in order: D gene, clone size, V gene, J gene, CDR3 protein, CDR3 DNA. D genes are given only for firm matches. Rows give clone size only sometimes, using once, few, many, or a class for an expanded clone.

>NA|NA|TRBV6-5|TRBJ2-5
CASSEGQGTETQYF
TGTGCCAGCAGTGAGGGGCAGGGGACGGAGACCCAGTACTTC
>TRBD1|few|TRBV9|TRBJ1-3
CASSQTSGGGRVDTIYF
TGTGCCAGCAGCCAAACTAGCGGAGGGGGCCGTGTGGACACCATATATTTT
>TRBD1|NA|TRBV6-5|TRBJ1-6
CASAGLGDRVSPLHF
TGTGCCAGCGCGGGCCTCGGGGACAGGGTTTCACCCCTCCACTTT
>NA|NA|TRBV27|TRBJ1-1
CASSETGLLSTEAFF
TGTGCCAGCAGTGAAACAGGGCTCCTTAGCACTGAAGCTTTCTTT
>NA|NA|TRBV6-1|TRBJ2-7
CASSEAARVEQYF
TGTGCCAGCAGTGAAGCGGCGAGGGTCGAGCAGTACTTC
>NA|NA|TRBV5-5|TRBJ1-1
CASSPRWQEAFF
TGTGCCAGCAGCCCCCGCTGGCAGGAAGCTTTCTTT
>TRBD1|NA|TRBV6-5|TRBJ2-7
CASSYSAGGKNEQYF
TGTGCCAGCAGTTACTCGGCAGGGGGCAAAAACGAGCAGTACTTC
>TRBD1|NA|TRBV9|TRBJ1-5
CASSQGQGEPQHF
TGTGCCAGCAGCCAGGGACAGGGGGAGCCCCAGCATTTT
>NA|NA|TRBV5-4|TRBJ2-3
CASSRGAQDTQYF
TGTGCCAGCAGTCGGGGGGCCCAAGATACGCAGTATTTT
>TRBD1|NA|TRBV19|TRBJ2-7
CASSMGTGAAYEQYF
TGTGCCAGTAGTATGGGGACAGGGGCCGCCTACGAGCAGTACTTC
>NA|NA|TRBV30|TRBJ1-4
CAWRTSGTSKEKLFF
TGTGCCTGGCGAACCTCCGGGACAAGTAAGGAAAAACTGTTTTTT
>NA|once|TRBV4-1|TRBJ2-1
CASSQEKGLLNEQFF
TGCGCCAGCAGCCAAGAGAAGGGGTTATTAAATGAGCAGTTCTTC
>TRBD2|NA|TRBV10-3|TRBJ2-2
CAISHGTSVAGELFF
TGTGCCATCAGCCATGGGACTAGCGTGGCCGGGGAGCTGTTTTTT
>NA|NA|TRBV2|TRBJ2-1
CASGKRRSSYNEQFF
TGTGCCAGCGGAAAAAGGAGAAGCTCCTACAATGAGCAGTTCTTC
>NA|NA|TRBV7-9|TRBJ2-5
CASSLGLAQWTQYF
TGTGCCAGCAGCTTAGGGCTGGCTCAATGGACCCAGTACTTC
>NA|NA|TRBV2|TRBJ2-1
CASSEQGLNEQFF
TGTGCCAGCAGTGAACAGGGACTCAATGAGCAGTTCTTC
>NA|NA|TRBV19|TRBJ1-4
CASSIGGSYNEKLFF
TGTGCCAGTAGTATAGGGGGCAGTTATAATGAAAAACTGTTTTTT
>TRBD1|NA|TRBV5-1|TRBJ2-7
CASSTAGQGYYEQYF
TGCGCCAGCAGCACCGCGGGACAGGGATATTACGAGCAGTACTTC
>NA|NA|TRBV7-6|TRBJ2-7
CASSLAQGGSYEQYF
TGTGCCAGCAGCTTAGCCCAGGGGGGATCCTACGAGCAGTACTTC
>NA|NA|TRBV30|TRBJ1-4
CAWSVADILSTNEKLFF
TGTGCCTGGAGTGTAGCTGACATCCTTTCAACTAATGAAAAACTGTTTTTT
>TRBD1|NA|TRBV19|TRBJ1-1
CASSIDRPLDRRNTEAFF
TGTGCCAGTAGTATAGATCGCCCCCTGGACAGGCGGAACACTGAAGCTTTCTTT
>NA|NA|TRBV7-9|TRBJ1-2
CASSLGEGDYGYTF
TGTGCCAGCAGCTTAGGAGAGGGTGACTATGGCTACACCTTC
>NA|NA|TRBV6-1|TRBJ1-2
CASSELGDTHLGGYTF
TGTGCCAGCAGTGAACTTGGGGACACCCATCTTGGAGGCTACACCTTC
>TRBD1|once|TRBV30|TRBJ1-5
CAWSAMGQRSNQPQHF
TGTGCCTGGAGTGCTATGGGACAGAGGAGCAATCAGCCCCAGCATTTT
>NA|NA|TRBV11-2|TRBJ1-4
CASSQTGQYEKLFF
TGTGCCAGCAGCCAAACAGGGCAGTACGAAAAACTGTTTTTT
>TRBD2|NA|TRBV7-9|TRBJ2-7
CASTITGGAYEQYF
TGTGCCAGCACGATTACGGGGGGGGCCTACGAGCAGTACTTC
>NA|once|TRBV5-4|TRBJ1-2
CASTLTGIEDYGYTF
TGTGCCAGCACCCTAACGGGGATAGAGGACTATGGCTACACCTTC
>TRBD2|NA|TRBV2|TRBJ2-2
CASSDSGASFTGELFF
TGTGCCAGCAGTGACAGCGGGGCCAGCTTCACCGGGGAGCTGTTTTTT
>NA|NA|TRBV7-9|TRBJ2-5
CASSEGLITQETQYF
TGTGCCAGCAGCGAAGGACTTATTACTCAAGAGACCCAGTACTTC
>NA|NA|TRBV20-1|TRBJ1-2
CSASSGYGYTF
TGCAGTGCTAGCTCCGGCTATGGCTACACCTTC
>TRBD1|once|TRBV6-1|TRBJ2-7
CASNQDRTYEQYF
TGTGCCAGCAACCAGGACAGGACCTACGAGCAGTACTTC
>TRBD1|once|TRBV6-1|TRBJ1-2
CASSRPDRVPYGYTF
TGTGCCAGCAGTAGGCCGGACAGGGTCCCCTATGGCTACACCTTC
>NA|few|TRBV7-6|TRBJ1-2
CASSLEEHYGYTF
TGTGCCAGCAGCTTAGAAGAGCACTATGGCTACACCTTC
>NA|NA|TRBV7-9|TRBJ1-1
CASSLDRVLTEAFF
TGTGCCAGCAGCTTAGACAGGGTGTTGACTGAAGCTTTCTTT
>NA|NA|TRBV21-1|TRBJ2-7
CARETDIPYEQYF
TGTGCCAGGGAGACAGATATTCCCTACGAGCAGTACTTC
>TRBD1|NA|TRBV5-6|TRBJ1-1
CASSAGTATEAFF
TGTGCCAGCAGCGCCGGGACAGCTACTGAAGCTTTCTTT
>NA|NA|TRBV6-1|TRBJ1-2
CASSEQGDLNYGYTF
TGTGCCAGCAGTGAACAGGGTGACCTCAACTATGGCTACACCTTC
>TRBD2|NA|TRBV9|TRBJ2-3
CASKAGGNTDTQYF
TGTGCCAGCAAGGCGGGGGGGAACACAGATACGCAGTATTTT
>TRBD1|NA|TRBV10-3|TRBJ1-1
CAITDTGASEAFF
TGTGCCATCACCGACACAGGGGCGAGTGAAGCTTTCTTT
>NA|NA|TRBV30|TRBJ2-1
CAWSVASDEQFF
TGTGCCTGGAGTGTCGCTAGCGATGAGCAGTTCTTC
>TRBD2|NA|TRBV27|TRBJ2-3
CASRTSGGGRSDTQYF
TGTGCCAGCAGGACTAGCGGGGGGGGGAGGTCAGATACGCAGTATTTT
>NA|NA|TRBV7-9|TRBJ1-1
CASSLVEGEAFF
TGTGCCAGCAGCTTAGTTGAGGGTGAAGCTTTCTTT
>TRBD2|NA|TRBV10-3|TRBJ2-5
CATRSGGTQETQYF
TGTGCCACTCGCTCGGGGGGGACACAAGAGACCCAGTACTTC
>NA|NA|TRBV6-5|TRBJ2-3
CASSYPVGGTDTQYF
TGTGCCAGCAGTTACCCCGTGGGAGGCACAGATACGCAGTATTTT
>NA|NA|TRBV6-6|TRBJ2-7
CASSLTTGYGHEQYF
TGTGCCAGCAGTTTGACGACGGGGTACGGGCACGAGCAGTACTTC
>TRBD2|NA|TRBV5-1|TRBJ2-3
CASSLDVAGVGTDTQYF
TGCGCCAGCAGCTTGGACGTAGCGGGGGTAGGCACAGATACGCAGTATTTT
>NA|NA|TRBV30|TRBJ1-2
CAWSPNPGYGYTF
TGTGCCTGGAGTCCGAACCCAGGGTATGGCTACACCTTC
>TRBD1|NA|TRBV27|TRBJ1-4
CASSKTTGGTEKLFF
TGTGCCAGCAGCAAAACGACAGGGGGCACGGAAAAACTGTTTTTT
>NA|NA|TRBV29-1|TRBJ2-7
CSVDGPQGHEQYF
TGCAGCGTTGACGGCCCCCAGGGCCACGAGCAGTACTTC
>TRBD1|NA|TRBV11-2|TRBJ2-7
CASSETGTGAEGQYF
TGTGCCAGCAGTGAGACCGGGACAGGGGCTGAAGGGCAGTACTTC
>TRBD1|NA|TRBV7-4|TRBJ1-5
CASSTCRDSQDNQPQHF
TGTGCCAGCAGCACCTGCCGGGACAGCCAAGATAATCAGCCCCAGCATTTT
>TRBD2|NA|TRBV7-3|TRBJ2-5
CASSLGGQETQYF
TGTGCCAGCAGCTTGGGGGGGCAAGAGACCCAGTACTTC
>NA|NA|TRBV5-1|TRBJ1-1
CASSLVGRGAEAFF
TGCGCCAGCAGCTTGGTGGGGAGAGGAGCTGAAGCTTTCTTT